This T cell receptor beta chain was identified in a study of blood T cell repertoires in COVID-19. Overall study: Italy, Spain and the United States were the sources of the convalescent and acute COVID-19 samples.

Profiling relied on immunoSEQ multiplex PCR, and the TCRdb table lists in-frame clones only, not all of them. The table lists some 150,000 clones, roughly 82% of them singletons, with roughly 2% in the top ten. The CDR3 is 14 amino acids. J gave up 0 bases and V 7 bases, and 6 bases lay outside the gene matches. Germline CDR1 is MNHEY and CDR2 is SVGAGI. This clone occurred once. V and J are TRBV6-5 and TRBJ2-7, with 7 bases that match TRBD2. Specimen: peripheral blood. The source of this sequence is a man in his 70s with acute or convalescent COVID-19. The CDR3 coding sequence is TGTGCCAGCACACTAGCGACAAGCTCCTACGAGCAGTACTTC. Encoded protein: CASTLATSSYEQYF.